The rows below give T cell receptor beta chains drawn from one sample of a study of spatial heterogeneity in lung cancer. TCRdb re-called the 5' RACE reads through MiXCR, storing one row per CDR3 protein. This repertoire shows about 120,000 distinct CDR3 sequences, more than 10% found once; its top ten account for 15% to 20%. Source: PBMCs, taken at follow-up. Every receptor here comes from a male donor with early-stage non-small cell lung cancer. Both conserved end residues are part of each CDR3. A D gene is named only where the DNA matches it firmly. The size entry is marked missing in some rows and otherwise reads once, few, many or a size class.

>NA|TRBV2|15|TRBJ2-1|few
CASSPKWGTYNEQFF
TGTGCCAGCAGTCCCAAGTGGGGAACCTACAATGAGCAGTTCTTC
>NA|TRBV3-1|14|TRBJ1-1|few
CASSQLQGNTEAFF
TGTGCCAGCAGCCAACTACAGGGAAACACTGAAGCTTTCTTT
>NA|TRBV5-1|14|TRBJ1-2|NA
CASSPWDSAYGYTF
TGCGCCAGCAGCCCGTGGGACTCCGCGTATGGCTACACCTTC
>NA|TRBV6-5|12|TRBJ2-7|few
CASSPGPLEQYF
TGTGCCAGCAGCCCCGGACCGCTCGAGCAGTACTTC
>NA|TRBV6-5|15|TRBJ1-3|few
CASTKTGRSGNTIYF
TGTGCCAGCACCAAGACAGGCCGCTCTGGAAACACCATATATTTT
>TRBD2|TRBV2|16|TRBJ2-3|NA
CASSLRGGPKGDTQYF
TGTGCCAGCAGCCTCCGGGGGGGACCCAAGGGAGATACGCAGTATTTT
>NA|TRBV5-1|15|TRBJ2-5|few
CASSLGQGDGETQYF
TGCGCCAGCAGCTTGGGACAAGGGGATGGAGAGACCCAGTACTTC
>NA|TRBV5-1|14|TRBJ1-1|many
CASTRQGMNTEAFF
TGCGCCAGCACCCGGCAGGGAATGAACACTGAAGCTTTCTTT
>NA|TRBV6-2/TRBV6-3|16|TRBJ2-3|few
CASSYRAGTSTDTQYF
TGTGCCAGCAGTTACAGGGCGGGGACTAGCACAGATACGCAGTATTTT
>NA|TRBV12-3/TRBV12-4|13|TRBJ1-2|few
CASSSPRGQGYTF
TGTGCCAGCAGTTCCCCCCGGGGGCAGGGCTACACCTTC
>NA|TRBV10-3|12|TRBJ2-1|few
CAISESRNEQFF
TGTGCCATCAGTGAGTCAAGGAATGAGCAGTTCTTC
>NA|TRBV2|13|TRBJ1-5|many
CASSDGGHQPQHF
TGTGCCAGCAGTGATGGGGGGCATCAGCCCCAGCATTTT
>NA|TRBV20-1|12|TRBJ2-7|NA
CSARESSYEQYF
TGCAGTGCTAGAGAAAGCTCCTACGAGCAGTACTTC
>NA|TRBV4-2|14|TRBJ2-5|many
CASSQGTTQETQYF
TGTGCCAGCAGCCAAGGGACTACCCAAGAGACCCAGTACTTC
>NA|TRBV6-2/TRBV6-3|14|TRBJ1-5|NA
CASSHGQLNQPQHF
TGTGCCAGCAGCCACGGACAGCTCAATCAGCCCCAGCATTTT
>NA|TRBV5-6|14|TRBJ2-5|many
CASYSQGGTETQYF
TGTGCCAGTTACTCCCAGGGGGGTACAGAGACCCAGTACTTC
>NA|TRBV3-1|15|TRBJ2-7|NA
CASSQEQGVGYEQYF
TGTGCCAGCAGCCAGGAACAGGGAGTTGGCTACGAGCAGTACTTC
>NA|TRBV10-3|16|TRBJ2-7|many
CAITSRGGPDFYEQYF
TGTGCCATCACGTCTAGGGGGGGCCCGGATTTCTACGAGCAGTACTTC
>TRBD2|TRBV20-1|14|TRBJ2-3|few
CSARSSGGVDTQYF
TGCAGTGCTAGATCGAGCGGGGGCGTAGATACGCAGTATTTT
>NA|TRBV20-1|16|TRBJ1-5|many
CSARVKGDNSNQPQHF
TGCAGTGCTAGAGTTAAGGGAGACAATAGCAATCAGCCCCAGCATTTT
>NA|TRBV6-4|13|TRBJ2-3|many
CASSPLGTDTQYF
TGTGCCAGCAGCCCGCTTGGCACAGATACGCAGTATTTT
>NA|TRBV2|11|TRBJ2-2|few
CASKVTGELFF
TGTGCCAGCAAGGTCACCGGGGAGCTGTTTTTT
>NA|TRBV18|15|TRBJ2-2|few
CASQPGRVNTGELFF
TGTGCCAGTCAACCCGGGCGGGTGAACACCGGGGAGCTGTTTTTT